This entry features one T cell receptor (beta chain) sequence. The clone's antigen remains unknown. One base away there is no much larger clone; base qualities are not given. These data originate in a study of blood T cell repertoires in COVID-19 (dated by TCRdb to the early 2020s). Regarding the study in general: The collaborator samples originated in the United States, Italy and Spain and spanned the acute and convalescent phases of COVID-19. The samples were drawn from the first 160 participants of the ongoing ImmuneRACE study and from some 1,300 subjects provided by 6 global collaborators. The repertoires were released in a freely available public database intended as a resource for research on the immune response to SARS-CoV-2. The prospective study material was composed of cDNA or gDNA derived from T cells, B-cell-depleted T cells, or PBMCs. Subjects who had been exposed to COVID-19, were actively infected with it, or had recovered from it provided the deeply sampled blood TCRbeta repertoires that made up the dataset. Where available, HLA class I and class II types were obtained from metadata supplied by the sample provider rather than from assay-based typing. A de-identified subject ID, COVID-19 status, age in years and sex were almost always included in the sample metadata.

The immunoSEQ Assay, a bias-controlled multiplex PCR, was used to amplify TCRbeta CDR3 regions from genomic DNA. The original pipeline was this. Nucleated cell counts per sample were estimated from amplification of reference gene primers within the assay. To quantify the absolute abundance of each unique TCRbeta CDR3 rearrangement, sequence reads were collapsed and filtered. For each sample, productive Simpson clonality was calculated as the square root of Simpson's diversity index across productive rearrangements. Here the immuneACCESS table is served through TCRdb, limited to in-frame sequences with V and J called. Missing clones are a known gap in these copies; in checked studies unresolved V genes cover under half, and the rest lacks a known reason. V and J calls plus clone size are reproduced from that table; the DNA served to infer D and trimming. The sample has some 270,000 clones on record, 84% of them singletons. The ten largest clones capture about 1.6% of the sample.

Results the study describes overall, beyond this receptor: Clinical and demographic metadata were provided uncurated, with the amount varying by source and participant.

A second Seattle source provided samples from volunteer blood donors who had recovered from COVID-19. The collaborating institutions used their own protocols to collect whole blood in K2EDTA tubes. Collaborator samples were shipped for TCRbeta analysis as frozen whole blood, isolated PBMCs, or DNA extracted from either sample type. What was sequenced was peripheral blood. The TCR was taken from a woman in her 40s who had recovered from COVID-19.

The DNA sequence reads TGTGCCTGGAGTAAGATGGGGGGAATTAAGACTGAAGCTTTCTTT. Its coded protein is CAWSKMGGIKTEAFF. The rearranged chain carries TRBV30 and TRBJ1-1; the D gene is perhaps TRBD1, from 5 matching bases. The CDR3 numbers 15 residues from cysteine through phenylalanine. Only CDR3 DNA is held: 45 bases, read in frame from base 1. Sequences GTSNPN (CDR1) and SVGIG (CDR2) are obtained from the germline V gene (reference sequence). V and J are truncated by 2 bases and 5 bases respectively, leaving an intervening sequence of 18 bases.